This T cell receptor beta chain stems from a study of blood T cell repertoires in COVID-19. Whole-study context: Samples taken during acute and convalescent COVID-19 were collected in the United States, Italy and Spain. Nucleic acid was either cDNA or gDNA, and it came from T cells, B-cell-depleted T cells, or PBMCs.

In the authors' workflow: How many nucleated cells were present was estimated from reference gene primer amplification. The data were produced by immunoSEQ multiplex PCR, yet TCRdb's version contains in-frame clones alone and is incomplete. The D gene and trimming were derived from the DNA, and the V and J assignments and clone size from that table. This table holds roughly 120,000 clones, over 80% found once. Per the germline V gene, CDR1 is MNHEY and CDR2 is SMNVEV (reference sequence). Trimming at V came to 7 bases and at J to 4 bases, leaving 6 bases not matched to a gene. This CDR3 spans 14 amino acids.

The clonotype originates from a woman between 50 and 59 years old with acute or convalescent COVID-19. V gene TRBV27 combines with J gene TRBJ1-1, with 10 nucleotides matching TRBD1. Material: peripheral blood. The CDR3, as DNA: TGTGCCAGCAAGGTCCGGGACAGGGGCACTGAAGCTTTCTTT. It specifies CASKVRDRGTEAFF.